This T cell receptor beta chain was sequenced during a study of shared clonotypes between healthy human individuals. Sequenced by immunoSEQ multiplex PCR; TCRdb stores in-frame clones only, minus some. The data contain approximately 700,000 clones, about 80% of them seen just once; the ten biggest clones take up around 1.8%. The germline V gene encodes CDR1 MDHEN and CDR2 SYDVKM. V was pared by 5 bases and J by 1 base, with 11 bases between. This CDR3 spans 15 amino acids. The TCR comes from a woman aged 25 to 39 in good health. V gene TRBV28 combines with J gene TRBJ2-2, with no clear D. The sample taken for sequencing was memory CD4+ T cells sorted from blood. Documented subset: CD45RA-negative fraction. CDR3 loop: CASSLLLKNTGELFF. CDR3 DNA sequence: TGTGCCAGCAGTCTCCTCCTAAAGAACACCGGGGAGCTGTTTTTT.